The clone carrying this T cell receptor (beta chain) was observed a few times. What it recognizes is unknown. Amplification used 60 Vbeta primers and 13 Jbeta primers. Libraries were prepared by immunoSEQ multiplex PCR; TCRdb keeps only in-frame clonotypes and omits some of them. This table has around 53,000 clones, about 80% appearing once. The data are from a study of cytomegalovirus exposure and HLA in healthy donors. Overall study results and limits: After further analysis at a later stage, 15,000 to 20,000 TCR beta sequences were associated with HLA alleles at 0.05 false discovery rate.

Losses at the gene ends were 1 base for V and 7 bases for J; bases not matched to a gene: 5. The CDR3 has 15 residues. Germline V gene data show CDR1 as MNHEY and CDR2 as SVGAGI. The TCR comes from a man between 50 and 59 years old in good health and CMV-seronegative. V is TRBV6-5 and J is TRBJ2-1; 9 bases are shared with TRBD1. The material sequenced was PBMCs. The CDR3, as DNA: TGTGCCAGCAGTTACTTCTGGGACAGGGAAAATGAGCAGTTCTTC. It yields the protein CASSYFWDRENEQFF.